The 16 T cell receptor beta chains in this list originate from one sample, sequenced in a study of blood T cell repertoires in COVID-19. Clones were read by immunoSEQ multiplex PCR, and TCRdb kept only the in-frame ones, dropping some. The data show roughly 76,000 clones, approximately 90% seen once. Specimen: PBMCs or T cells enriched from blood (not recorded which). The receptors derive from a woman between 45 and 60 years old with acute COVID-19.

The chain recombines TRBV5-6 with TRBJ2-1; D might be TRBD1 (5 bases). Germline V CDR1 and CDR2: SGHDT, YYEEEE. This CDR3 is 12 amino acids long. V was shortened by 0 bases and J by 10 bases, with 8 bases between the two germline ends. The CDR3 DNA is TGTGCCAGCAGCTTGGGTAGGGGAGAGCAGTTCTTC. Its protein is CASSLGRGEQFF.

V is TRBV30 and J is TRBJ2-7; perhaps TRBD2 as D (5 bases). Germline values: CDR1 GTSNPN, CDR2 SVGIG (reference sequence). Trimming cost V 0 bases and J 4 bases, with 19 bases left between them. The CDR3 is made up of 16 amino acids. CDR3 residues: CAWSVLRGKSIYEQYF. The CDR3 bases are TGTGCCTGGAGTGTACTTAGAGGGAAATCGATATACGAGCAGTACTTC.

The V gene is TRBV6-5, the J gene TRBJ1-1; no definite D call. Germline loops: CDR1 MNHEY, CDR2 SVGAGI. Trimming shortened V by 2 bases and J by 4 bases, and 8 bases separated the two germline ends. This CDR3 comprises 13 residues. CDR3 amino acids: CASSYESGTEAFF. Written as DNA, the CDR3 is TGTGCCAGCAGTTACGAGAGCGGCACTGAAGCTTTCTTT.

This clone came up a few times. This chain connects TRBV30 to TRBJ1-1, with 8 bases identical to TRBD1. J lost 1 base, V lost 6 bases, and 7 bases had no gene match. The CDR3 is 14 amino acids. Germline loops: CDR1 GTSNPN, CDR2 SVGIG (reference sequence). The CDR3 loop reads CACPRDRTNTEAFF. The CDR3 nucleotides read TGTGCCTGTCCCCGGGACAGGACGAACACTGAAGCTTTCTTT.

The V and J genes are TRBV10-3 and TRBJ2-7, with D perhaps TRBD1 (6 bases). With 1 base removed from V and 5 bases from J, the gap between germline ends came to 6 bases. The V gene's germline CDR1 is ENHRY and CDR2 SYGVKD. CDR3 length: 12 amino acids. The CDR3 DNA follows: TGTGCCATCAGTGAGTGGGACAACGAGCAGTACTTC. Protein product: CAISEWDNEQYF.

V usage is TRBV5-1 and J usage is TRBJ2-3; TRBD2 matches at 11 bases. Germline-derived CDR1 and CDR2 are SGHRS and YFSETQ. V trimming: 0 bases; J trimming: 3 bases; junction bases outside the gene matches: 0. The CDR3 has 15 amino acids. CDR3 protein: CASSLGLAGTDTQYF. The CDR3 DNA reads as TGCGCCAGCAGCTTGGGACTAGCGGGGACAGATACGCAGTATTTT.

The chain couples TRBV27 to TRBJ2-1; the match to TRBD2 covers 13 bases. Germline V CDR1 and CDR2: MNHEY, SMNVEV (reference sequence). The CDR3 sequence is 18 residues long. Unmatched junction bases numbered 7, after V lost 0 bases and J lost 5 bases. The DNA of the CDR3 is TGTGCCAGCAGTTTATCTGGGACTAGCGGGGTCTGGGACAATGAGCAGTTCTTC. Its protein product is CASSLSGTSGVWDNEQFF.

This clone was seen a handful of times. The chain carries TRBV19 and TRBJ2-2; no reliable D call. Germline V gene data show CDR1 as LNHDA and CDR2 as SQIVND (reference sequence). This CDR3 comprises 15 residues. V dropped 3 bases and J dropped 4 bases, with 12 bases sitting between them. CDR3 residues: CASSISSPVTGELFF. Here the CDR3 DNA reads TGTGCCAGTAGTATTAGTTCTCCCGTCACCGGGGAGCTGTTTTTT. The full variable domain, rest sourced from reference TRBV19 and TRBJ2-2, is DGGITQSPKYLFRKEGQNVTLSCEQNLNHDAMYWYRQDPGQGLRLIYYSQIVNDFQKGDIAEGYSVSREKKESFPLTVTSAQKNPTAFYLCASSISSPVTGELFFGEGSRLTVL.

This chain connects TRBV6-2 or TRBV6-3 to TRBJ2-1, with TRBD2 matching 7 bases. Trimming at V came to 5 bases and at J to 4 bases, leaving 17 bases not matched to a gene. CDR1 MNHEY and CDR2 SVGEGT come from the germline V gene. The CDR3 is made up of 18 amino acids. In DNA form, the CDR3 reads TGTGCCAGCAGTGATCTCCCTCGGGGGACTAACCCTTACAATGAGCAGTTCTTC. Its protein product is CASSDLPRGTNPYNEQFF.

This clone was found once. V usage is TRBV5-3 and J usage is TRBJ1-4, with D possibly being TRBD1 (5 bases). TRBV5-3 is given ORF status, its function remaining uncertain. The germline V and J ends were trimmed by 0 bases and 6 bases, with 18 bases remaining between them. The CDR3 sequence is 17 residues long. CDR3 amino acids: CARSLGREGRRDEKLFF. In nucleotides, the CDR3 is TGTGCCAGAAGCTTGGGCAGGGAGGGTAGGAGAGATGAAAAACTGTTTTTT.

This chain connects TRBV30 to TRBJ2-3; tentative D call: TRBD2 (5 bases). This CDR3 region has 14 residues. CDR1 is GTSNPN and CDR2 is SVGIG in the germline V gene (reference sequence). V lost 0 bases, J lost 1 base, and 8 bases lay in between. CDR3 sequence reads: CAWSVTGGTDTQYF. The CDR3 nucleotides are TGTGCCTGGAGTGTAACCGGGGGCACAGATACGCAGTATTTT.

CDR3: CATSKRGGGEYTF. DNA of the CDR3: TGTGCCACCAGTAAACGCGGGGGCGGCGAGTACACCTTC. V usage is TRBV24-1 and J usage is TRBJ1-2, with TRBD1 as a possible D gene (6 bases). The CDR3 is 13 amino acids. Trimming left V 6 bases short and J 11 bases short, with 18 bases between. Germline V gene lookup returns CDR1 KGHDR and CDR2 SFDVKD.

The rearrangement uses TRBV5-1 and TRBJ2-5; TRBD2 matches at 16 bases. Germline V CDR1 and CDR2: SGHRS, YFSETQ. V lost 0 bases to trimming and J lost 4 bases; unmatched junction nucleotides: 9. The CDR3 is 19 residues long. Here the CDR3 DNA reads TGCGCCAGCAGCTTGGTCACGGGACTAGCGGGAGGGATGGGAGAGACCCAGTACTTC. Its translation: CASSLVTGLAGGMGETQYF.

The J gene is TRBJ2-5, the V gene TRBV6-2 or TRBV6-3; 7 bases agree with TRBD2. The germline CDR1 and CDR2 sequences are MNHEY and SVGEGT. V was clipped by 3 bases and J by 2 bases; unmatched bases: 9. The CDR3 totals 16 residues. In DNA, the CDR3 is TGTGCCAGCAGTTATACCCCCTCTAGCGGACAAGAGACCCAGTACTTC. Amino acids: CASSYTPSSGQETQYF.

The chain combines TRBV6-1 with TRBJ1-1; no firm D call. The CDR3 is 15 amino acids. V was clipped by 0 bases and J by 1 base, with 9 bases between them. Per germline, CDR1 MNHNS and CDR2 SASEGT. CDR3 sequence reads: CASSEARRRNTEAFF. CDR3 DNA: TGTGCCAGCAGTGAAGCGCGGCGACGGAACACTGAAGCTTTCTTT.

The V call is TRBV27, the J call TRBJ1-5; 7 nucleotides line up with TRBD1. Germline CDR1 and CDR2: MNHEY and SMNVEV (reference sequence). The CDR3 sequence is 17 residues long. V gave up 6 bases and J gave up 5 bases; unmatched junction bases: 16. The CDR3: CASSPNPRGRRDQPQHF. CDR3 nucleotides: TGTGCCAGCAGCCCAAACCCGAGGGGGCGCCGGGATCAGCCCCAGCATTTT.